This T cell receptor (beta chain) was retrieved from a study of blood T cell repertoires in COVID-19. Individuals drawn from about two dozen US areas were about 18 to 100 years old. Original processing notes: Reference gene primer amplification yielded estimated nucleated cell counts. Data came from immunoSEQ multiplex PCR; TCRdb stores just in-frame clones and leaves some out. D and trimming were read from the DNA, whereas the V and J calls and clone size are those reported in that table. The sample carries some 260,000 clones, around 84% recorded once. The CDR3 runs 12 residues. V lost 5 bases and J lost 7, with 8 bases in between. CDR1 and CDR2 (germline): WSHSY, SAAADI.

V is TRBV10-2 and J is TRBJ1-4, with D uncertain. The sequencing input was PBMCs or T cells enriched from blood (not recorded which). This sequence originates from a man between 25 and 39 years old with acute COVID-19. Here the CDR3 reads CASSSPGEKLFF. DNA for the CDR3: TGCGCCAGCAGTTCGCCGGGTGAAAAACTGTTTTTT.